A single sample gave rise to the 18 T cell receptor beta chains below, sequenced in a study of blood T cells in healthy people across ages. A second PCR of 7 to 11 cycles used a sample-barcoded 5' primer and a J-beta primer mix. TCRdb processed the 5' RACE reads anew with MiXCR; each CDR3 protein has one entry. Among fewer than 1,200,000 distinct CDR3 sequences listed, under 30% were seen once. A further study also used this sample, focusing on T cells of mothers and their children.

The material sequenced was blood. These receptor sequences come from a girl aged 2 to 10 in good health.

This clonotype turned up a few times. The DNA for the CDR3 is TGCAGCGTTGAAGATGGTACTGAAGCTTTCTTT. Translating it yields CSVEDGTEAFF. This chain connects TRBV29-1 to TRBJ1-1, with unresolved D. Looked up from germline, CDR1 is SQVTM and CDR2 is ANQGSEA. V was pared by 0 bases and J by 5 bases, with 4 bases between. The CDR3 is 11 amino acids.

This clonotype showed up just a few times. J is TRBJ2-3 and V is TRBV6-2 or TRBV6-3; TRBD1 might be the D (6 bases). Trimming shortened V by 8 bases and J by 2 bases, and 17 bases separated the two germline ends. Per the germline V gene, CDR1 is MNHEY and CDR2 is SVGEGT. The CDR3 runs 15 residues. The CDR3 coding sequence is TGTGCCAGCGCAACCGGGACACAAATCACAGATACGCAGTATTTT. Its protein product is CASATGTQITDTQYF.

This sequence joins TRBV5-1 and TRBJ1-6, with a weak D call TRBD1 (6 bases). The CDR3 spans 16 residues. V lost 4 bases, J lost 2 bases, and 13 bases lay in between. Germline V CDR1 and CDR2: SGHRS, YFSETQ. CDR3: CASSPRGGPYNSPLHF. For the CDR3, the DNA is TGCGCCAGCAGCCCACGAGGGGGACCCTATAATTCACCCCTCCACTTT.

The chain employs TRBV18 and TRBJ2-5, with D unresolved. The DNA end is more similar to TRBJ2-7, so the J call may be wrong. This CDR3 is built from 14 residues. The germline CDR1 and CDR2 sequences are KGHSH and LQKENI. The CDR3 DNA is TGTGCCAGCTCACGAGAAAGGTCACTCTACGAGCAGTACTTC. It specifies CASSRERSLYEQYF.

The CDR3 DNA is TGTGCCAGCAAGGCCGCCAGCTCGGAAGCTTTCTTT. It yields the protein CASKAASSEAFF. The V gene is TRBV28, the J gene TRBJ1-1; the D is unclear. Germline CDR1 and CDR2: MDHEN and SYDVKM. The V end was cut by 7 bases, the J end by 8 bases, with 14 bases between. The CDR3 length is 12 residues.

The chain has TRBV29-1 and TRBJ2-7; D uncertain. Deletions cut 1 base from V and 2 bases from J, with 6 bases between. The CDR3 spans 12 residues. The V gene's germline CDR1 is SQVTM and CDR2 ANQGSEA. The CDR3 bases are TGCAGCGTTGAAGGGGCAGCCTACGAGCAGTACTTC. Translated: CSVEGAAYEQYF.

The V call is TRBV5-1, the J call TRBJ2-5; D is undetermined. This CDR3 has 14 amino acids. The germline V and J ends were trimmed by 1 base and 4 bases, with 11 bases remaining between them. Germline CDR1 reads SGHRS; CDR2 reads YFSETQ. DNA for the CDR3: TGCGCCAGCAGCTTGACATTGGGGTCAGAGACCCAGTACTTC. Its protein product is CASSLTLGSETQYF.

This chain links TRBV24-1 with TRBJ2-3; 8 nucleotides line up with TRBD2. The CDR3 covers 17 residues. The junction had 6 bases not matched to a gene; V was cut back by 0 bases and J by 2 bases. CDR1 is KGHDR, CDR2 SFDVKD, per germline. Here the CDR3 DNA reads TGTGCCACCAGTGATTTGACTGATAGCGGGGTCACAGATACGCAGTATTTT. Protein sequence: CATSDLTDSGVTDTQYF.

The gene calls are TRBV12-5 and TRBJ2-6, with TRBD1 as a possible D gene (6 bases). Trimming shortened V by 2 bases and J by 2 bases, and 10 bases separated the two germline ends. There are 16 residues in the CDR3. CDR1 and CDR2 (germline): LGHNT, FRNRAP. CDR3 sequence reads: CASGLLTGTGANVLTF. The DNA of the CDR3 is TGTGCTAGTGGTTTGTTAACAGGGACTGGGGCCAACGTCCTGACTTTC.

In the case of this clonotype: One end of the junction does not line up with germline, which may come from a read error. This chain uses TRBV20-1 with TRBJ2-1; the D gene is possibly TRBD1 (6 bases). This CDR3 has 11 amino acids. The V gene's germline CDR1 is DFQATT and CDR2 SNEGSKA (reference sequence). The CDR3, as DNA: TGCAGTGCTAGTCAGGGGAATGAACAGTTCTTC. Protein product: CSASQGNEQFF.

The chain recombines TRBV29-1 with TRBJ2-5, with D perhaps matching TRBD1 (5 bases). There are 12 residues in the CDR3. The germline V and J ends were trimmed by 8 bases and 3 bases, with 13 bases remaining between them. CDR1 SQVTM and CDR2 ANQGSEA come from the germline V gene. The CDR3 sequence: CSTEQGKETQYF. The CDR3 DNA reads TGCAGCACAGAGCAGGGCAAAGAGACCCAGTACTTC. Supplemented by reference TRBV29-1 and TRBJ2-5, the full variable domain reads SAVISQKPSRDICQRGTSLTIQCQVDSQVTMMFWYRQQPGQSLTLIATANQGSEATYESGFVIDKFPISRPNLTFSTLTVSNMSPEDSSIYLCSTEQGKETQYFGPGTRLLVL.

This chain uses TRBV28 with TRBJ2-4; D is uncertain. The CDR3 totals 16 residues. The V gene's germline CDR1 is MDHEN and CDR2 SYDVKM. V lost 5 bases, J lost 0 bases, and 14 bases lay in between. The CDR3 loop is CASSPTRARAKNIQYF. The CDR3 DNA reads TGTGCCAGCAGTCCCACCCGGGCTAGAGCCAAAAACATTCAGTACTTC.

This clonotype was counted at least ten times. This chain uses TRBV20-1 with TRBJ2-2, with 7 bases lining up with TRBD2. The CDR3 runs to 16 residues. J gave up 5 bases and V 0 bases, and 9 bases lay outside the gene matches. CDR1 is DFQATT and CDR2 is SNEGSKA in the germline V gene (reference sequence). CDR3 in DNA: TGCAGTGCTAGAGAAATGCGAGCGGGGCTTACCGGGGAGCTGTTTTTT. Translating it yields CSAREMRAGLTGELFF.

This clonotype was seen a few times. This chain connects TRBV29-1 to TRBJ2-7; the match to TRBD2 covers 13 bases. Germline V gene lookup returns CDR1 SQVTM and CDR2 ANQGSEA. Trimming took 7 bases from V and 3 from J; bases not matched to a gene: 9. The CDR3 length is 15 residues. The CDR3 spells CSARTSGGTHYEQYF. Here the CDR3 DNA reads TGCAGCGCTAGGACTAGCGGGGGTACACACTACGAGCAGTACTTC.

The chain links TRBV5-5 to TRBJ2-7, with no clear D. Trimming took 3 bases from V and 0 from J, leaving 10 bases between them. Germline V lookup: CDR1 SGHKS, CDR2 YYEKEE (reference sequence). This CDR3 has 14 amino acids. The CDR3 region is CASSYKHNSYEQYF. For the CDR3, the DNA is TGTGCCAGCAGCTACAAACACAACTCCTACGAGCAGTACTTC.

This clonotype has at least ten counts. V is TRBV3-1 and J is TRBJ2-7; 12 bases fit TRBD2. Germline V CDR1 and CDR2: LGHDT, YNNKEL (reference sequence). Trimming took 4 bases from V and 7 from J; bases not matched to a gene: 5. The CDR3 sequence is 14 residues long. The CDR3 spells CASSRLTSGGEQYF. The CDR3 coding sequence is TGTGCCAGCAGCCGTCTGACTAGCGGGGGAGAGCAGTACTTC.

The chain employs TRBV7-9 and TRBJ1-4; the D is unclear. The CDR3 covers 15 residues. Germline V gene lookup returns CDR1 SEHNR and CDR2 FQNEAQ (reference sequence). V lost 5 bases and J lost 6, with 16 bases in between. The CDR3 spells CASSAPGIYDEKLFF. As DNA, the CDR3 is TGTGCCAGCAGCGCCCCCGGGATTTATGATGAAAAACTGTTTTTT.

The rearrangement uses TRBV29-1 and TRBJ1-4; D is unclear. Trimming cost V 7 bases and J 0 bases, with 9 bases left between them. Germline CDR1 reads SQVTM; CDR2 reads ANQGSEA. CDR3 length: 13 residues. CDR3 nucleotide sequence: TGCAGCGGGAGGACTGCAACTAATGAAAAACTGTTTTTT. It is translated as CSGRTATNEKLFF. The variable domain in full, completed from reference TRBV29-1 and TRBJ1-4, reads SAVISQKPSRDICQRGTSLTIQCQVDSQVTMMFWYRQQPGQSLTLIATANQGSEATYESGFVIDKFPISRPNLTFSTLTVSNMSPEDSSIYLCSGRTATNEKLFFGSGTQLSVL.